The source of this TCR beta chain is a study of T cells in Graves' hyperthyroidism and ophthalmopathy. General study results and limits: The model anticipated ophthalmopathy a median around six months pre-onset. Most thyroid clonotypes that were expanded above 0.001 also turned up in blood.

This clonotype was recorded many times. Its target is not known. The V end lost 6 bases, the J end lost 1 base, and 9 bases lay between the germline ends. Germline V gene data show CDR1 as MNHEY and CDR2 as SMNVEV (reference sequence). The CDR3 has 13 residues. There were TCR beta CDR3 regions amplified from RNA transcripts. The TCR CDR3 first-round RT-PCR relied on the HTBI primer set. TCRdb ran MiXCR on the multiplex PCR reads and lists one entry per CDR3 protein. The table has about half a million distinct CDR3 sequences, more than 20% seen once; the top ten hold 26%. Sequencing was done on a sample of blood. The V call is TRBV27, the J call TRBJ1-1, with D hard to call. This TCR was sampled from a man aged 18-30 years with Graves' hyperthyroidism. CDR3 nucleotides: TGTGCCAGCAGCCGGATCCGGAACACTGAAGCTTTCTTT. It yields the protein CASSRIRNTEAFF.